Listed below are T cell receptor beta chains from one sample, sequenced in a study of T cell clonotyping in hematopoietic cell transplantation. Repertoires were generated with immunoSEQ multiplex PCR, while TCRdb's copy carries only in-frame clones and drops some. The table shows roughly 40,000 clones, with around 84% occurring only once. This material consisted of peripheral blood mononuclear cells, taken before stem cell transplant. The receptors were gathered from a man aged 55 to 70 with acute myeloid leukemia. Some clones in this sample may be carry-over from other donors' samples. Both conserved end residues are part of each CDR3. Each record gives: J gene, D gene, V gene, clone size, CDR3 protein, CDR3 DNA. The D gene is left open where the match is weak. Rows give clone size only sometimes, using once, few, many, or a class for an expanded clone.

>TRBJ1-4|NA|TRBV7-2|NA
CASSLAGVNEKLFF
TGTGCCAGCAGCTTAGCAGGGGTAAATGAAAAACTGTTTTTT
>TRBJ2-7|NA|TRBV5-1|NA
CASSFYRDTSYEQYF
TGCGCCAGCAGCTTCTACCGGGACACGTCCTACGAGCAGTACTTC
>TRBJ2-3|TRBD2|TRBV7-3|NA
CASSPGAGTSTDTQYF
TGTGCCAGCAGCCCCGGAGCGGGGACTAGCACAGATACGCAGTATTTT
>TRBJ1-2|TRBD1|TRBV28|NA
CASRSTGGVNYGYTF
TGTGCCAGCAGAAGCACAGGGGGGGTTAACTATGGCTACACCTTC
>TRBJ1-3|NA|TRBV28|NA
CASSLRDGNTIYF
TGTGCCAGCAGTTTGCGGGATGGAAACACCATATATTTT
>TRBJ2-5|TRBD1|TRBV14|once
CASSQLGTGQETQYF
TGTGCCAGCAGCCAATTAGGGACAGGACAAGAGACCCAGTACTTC
>TRBJ2-1|NA|TRBV28|NA
CASGTRLGAQFF
TGTGCCAGCGGTACCCGACTGGGCGCCCAGTTCTTC
>TRBJ1-5|NA|TRBV28|NA
CASSPDGGYSNQPQHF
TGTGCCAGCAGTCCAGACGGGGGATATAGCAATCAGCCCCAGCATTTT
>TRBJ1-3|NA|TRBV4-2|NA
CASSQDGDTHSGNTIYF
TGTGCCAGCAGCCAAGATGGTGACACTCACTCTGGAAACACCATATATTTT
>TRBJ2-2|TRBD2|TRBV5-1|NA
CASSLGPAGDTGELFF
TGCGCCAGCAGCTTGGGTCCAGCGGGGGATACCGGGGAGCTGTTTTTT
>TRBJ2-3|NA|TRBV30|NA
CAWTGYTDTQYF
TGTGCCTGGACCGGATACACAGATACGCAGTATTTT
>TRBJ1-5|NA|TRBV19|NA
CASRGDSNQPQHF
TGTGCCAGTAGGGGAGATAGCAATCAGCCCCAGCATTTT
>TRBJ2-5|NA|TRBV2|NA
CASMVTGNRLETQYF
TGTGCCAGCATGGTTACGGGCAACCGCCTCGAGACCCAGTACTTC